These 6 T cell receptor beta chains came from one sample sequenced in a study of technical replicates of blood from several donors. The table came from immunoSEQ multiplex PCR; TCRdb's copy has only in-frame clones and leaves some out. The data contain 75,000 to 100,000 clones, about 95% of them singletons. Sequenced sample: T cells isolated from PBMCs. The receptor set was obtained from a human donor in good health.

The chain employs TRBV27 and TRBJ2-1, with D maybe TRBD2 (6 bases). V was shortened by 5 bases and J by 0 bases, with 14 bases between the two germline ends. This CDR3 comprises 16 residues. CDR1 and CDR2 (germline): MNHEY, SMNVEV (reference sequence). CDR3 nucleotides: TGTGCCAGCAGTCCCTCAGCGGGCCACTCCTACAATGAGCAGTTCTTC. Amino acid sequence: CASSPSAGHSYNEQFF.

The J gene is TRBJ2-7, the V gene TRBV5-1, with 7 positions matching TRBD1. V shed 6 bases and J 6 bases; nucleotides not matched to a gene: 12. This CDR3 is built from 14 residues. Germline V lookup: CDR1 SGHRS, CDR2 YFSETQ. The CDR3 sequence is CASTQTGKTAEQYF. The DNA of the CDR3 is TGCGCCAGCACCCAGACAGGGAAGACAGCCGAGCAGTACTTC. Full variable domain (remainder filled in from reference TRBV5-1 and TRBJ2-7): KAGVTQTPRYLIKTRGQQVTLSCSPISGHRSVSWYQQTPGQGLQFLFEYFSETQRNKGNFPGRFSGRQFSNSRSEMNVSTLELGDSALYLCASTQTGKTAEQYFGPGTRLTVT.

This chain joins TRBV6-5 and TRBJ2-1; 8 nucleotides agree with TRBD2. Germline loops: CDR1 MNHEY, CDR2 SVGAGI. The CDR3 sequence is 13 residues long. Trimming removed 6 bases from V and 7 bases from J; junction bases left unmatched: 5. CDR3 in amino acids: CASSLSGINEQFF. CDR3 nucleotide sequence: TGTGCCAGCAGCCTTAGCGGGATTAATGAGCAGTTCTTC.

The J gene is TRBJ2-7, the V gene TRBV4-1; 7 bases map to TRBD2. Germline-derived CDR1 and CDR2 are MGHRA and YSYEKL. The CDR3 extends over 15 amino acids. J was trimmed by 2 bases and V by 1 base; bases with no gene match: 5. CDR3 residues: CASSQGLAVTYEQYF. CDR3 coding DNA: TGCGCCAGCAGCCAAGGGCTAGCGGTTACCTACGAGCAGTACTTC.

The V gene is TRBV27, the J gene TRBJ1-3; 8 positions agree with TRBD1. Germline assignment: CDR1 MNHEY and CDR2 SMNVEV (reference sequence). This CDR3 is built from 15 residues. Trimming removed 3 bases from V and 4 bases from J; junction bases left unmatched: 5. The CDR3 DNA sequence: TGTGCCAGCAGTTTCAGACGGGACAGGGGAAACACCATATATTTT. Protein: CASSFRRDRGNTIYF.

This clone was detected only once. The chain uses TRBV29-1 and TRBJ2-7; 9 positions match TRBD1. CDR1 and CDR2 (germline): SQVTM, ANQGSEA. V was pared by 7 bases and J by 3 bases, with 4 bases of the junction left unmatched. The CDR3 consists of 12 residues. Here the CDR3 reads CSAGTGLYEQYF. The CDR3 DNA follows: TGCAGCGCCGGGACAGGGCTCTACGAGCAGTACTTC.